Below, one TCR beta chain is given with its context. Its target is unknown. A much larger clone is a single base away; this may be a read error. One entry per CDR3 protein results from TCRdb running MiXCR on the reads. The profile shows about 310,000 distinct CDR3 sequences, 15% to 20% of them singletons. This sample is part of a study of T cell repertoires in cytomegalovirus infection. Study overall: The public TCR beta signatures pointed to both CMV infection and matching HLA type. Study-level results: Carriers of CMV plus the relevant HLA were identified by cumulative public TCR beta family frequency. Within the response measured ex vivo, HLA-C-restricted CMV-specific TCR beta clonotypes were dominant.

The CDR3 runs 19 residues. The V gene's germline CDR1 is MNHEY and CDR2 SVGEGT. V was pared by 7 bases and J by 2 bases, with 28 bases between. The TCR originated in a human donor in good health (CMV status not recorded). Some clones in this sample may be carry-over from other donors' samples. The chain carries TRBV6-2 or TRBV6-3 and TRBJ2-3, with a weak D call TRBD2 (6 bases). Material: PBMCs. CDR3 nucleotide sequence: TGTGCCAGCACATACCTTCCGGGACTTCGACTAGATATCACAGATACGCAGTATTTT. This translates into CASTYLPGLRLDITDTQYF.